Each of the 23 T cell receptor beta chains below was sequenced from the same sample in a study of Ad26.COV2.S vaccination and SARS-CoV-2 variants (TCRdb year 2021). The time point tag for this specimen amounts to: individuals recovered from natural SARS-CoV-2 infection. The method behind the library was the immunoSEQ multiplex PCR assay. TCRdb provides this immuneACCESS table in a form limited to in-frame rearrangements. Some clones are lacking; in checked studies, under half of them reflect an unresolved V gene, and why the rest are absent is not known. This sample holds 350,000 to 450,000 clones; around 90% were observed only once. Of the sample, around 4.2% is held by the ten largest clones. Sequences were derived from peripheral blood, sampled after recovery from COVID-19. The source is a human donor who had recovered from COVID-19.

This clone was picked up a small number of times. Other DNA sequences from this sample encode an identical CDR3 as well. The rearrangement links TRBV7-9 to TRBJ1-5; D ambiguous. V was trimmed by 1 base and J by 5 bases, leaving 3 bases between them. The CDR3 spans 12 residues. Germline V CDR1 and CDR2: SEHNR, FQNEAQ (reference sequence). The chain's CDR3 is CASSLGDQPQHF. The CDR3 coding sequence is TGTGCCAGCAGCTTAGGCGATCAGCCCCAGCATTTT.

This chain uses TRBV14 with TRBJ2-7; 8 bases agree with TRBD1. Losses at the gene ends were 1 base for V and 4 bases for J; bases not matched to a gene: 12. This CDR3 spans 17 amino acids. Germline CDR1 and CDR2: SGHDN and FVKESK. The DNA of the CDR3 is TGTGCCAGCAGCCAAGGGGTCGACAGGGGATGGCCATACGAGCAGTACTTC. It translates to CASSQGVDRGWPYEQYF.

V usage is TRBV6-5 and J usage is TRBJ1-2, with no clear D. V was pared by 2 bases and J by 0 bases, with 10 bases between. The CDR3 loop spans 15 amino acids. CDR1 and CDR2 from the germline V gene are MNHEY and SVGAGI. CDR3 loop: CASSYRGRANYGYTF. The CDR3 DNA reads TGTGCCAGCAGTTACCGGGGAAGAGCTAACTATGGCTACACCTTC.

This chain uses TRBV7-2 with TRBJ2-7; weak D call: TRBD2 (5 bases). Trimming pared 6 bases from V and 0 bases from J, leaving 12 bases between. This CDR3 comprises 14 residues. Germline V gene data show CDR1 as SGHTA and CDR2 as FQGNSA. CDR3 in amino acids: CASRRGLSSYEQYF. The CDR3 DNA sequence: TGTGCCAGCAGGCGCGGACTTTCCTCCTACGAGCAGTACTTC. Full variable domain (rest looked up from reference TRBV7-2 and TRBJ2-7): GAGVSQSPSNKVTEKGKDVELRCDPISGHTALYWYRQSLGQGLEFLIYFQGNSAPDKSGLPSDRFSAERTGGSVSTLTIQRTQQEDSAVYLCASRRGLSSYEQYFGPGTRLTVT.

The rearrangement links TRBV10-2 to TRBJ1-2; TRBD1 aligns across 9 bases. Germline V gene sequence: CDR1 WSHSY, CDR2 SAAADI. The CDR3 contains 18 residues. V was pared by 0 bases and J by 3 bases, with 11 bases of the junction left unmatched. The DNA of the CDR3 is TGCGCCAGCAGTGAGTCCAACAGGGGGCGCGTAATAGACTATGGCTACACCTTC. This translates into CASSESNRGRVIDYGYTF.

This rearrangement joins TRBV5-1 to TRBJ2-6, with D possibly matching TRBD1 (6 bases). Trimming took off 2 bases at V and 4 bases at J, with 10 bases between the two ends. Germline V gene sequence: CDR1 SGHRS, CDR2 YFSETQ. CDR3 size: 15 residues. The DNA for the CDR3 is TGCGCCAGCAGCTTCCAGGGGTCGGGGGCCAACGTCCTGACTTTC. Its translation is CASSFQGSGANVLTF.

The rearrangement uses TRBV5-6 and TRBJ2-1; TRBD2 matches at 11 bases. Unmatched junction bases numbered 8, after V lost 0 bases and J lost 0 bases. The CDR3 runs to 19 residues. Germline lookup yields CDR1 SGHDT and CDR2 YYEEEE. CDR3 nucleotides: TGTGCCAGCAGCTTGGATCCTAGCGGGGGGATAAACTCCTACAATGAGCAGTTCTTC. Protein: CASSLDPSGGINSYNEQFF.

The chain recombines TRBV7-9 with TRBJ2-7, with D possibly TRBD2 on 5 matching bases. V was cut by 5 bases and J by 0 bases, with 20 bases left in between. The length of the CDR3 is 17 residues. In germline, CDR1 is SEHNR, CDR2 FQNEAQ (reference sequence). DNA for the CDR3: TGTGCCAGCAGCGGAAGCGGTCTTCGGGGTAGCTCCTACGAGCAGTACTTC. Translation gives CASSGSGLRGSSYEQYF.

CDR3 DNA: TGTGCCAGCAGCGTTAGGGTCCAGGGTATAAGCGAGCAGTACTTC. Translating gives CASSVRVQGISEQYF. The rearrangement uses TRBV9 and TRBJ2-7; D may be TRBD1 (5 bases). This CDR3 is 15 amino acids long. Trimming shortened V by 2 bases and J by 6 bases, and 18 bases separated the two germline ends. Germline V lookup: CDR1 SGDLS, CDR2 YYNGEE.

The chain joins TRBV4-1 to TRBJ1-5; TRBD1 matches 9 bases. CDR3 length equals 15 residues. The V gene end was trimmed by 8 bases and the J gene end by 3 bases; junction bases not matched to a gene: 8. CDR1 MGHRA and CDR2 YSYEKL come from the germline V gene. CDR3 sequence: CASAGTGNINQPQHF. For the CDR3, the DNA is TGCGCCAGCGCCGGGACAGGGAATATCAATCAGCCCCAGCATTTT.

This chain links TRBV6-1 with TRBJ1-6, with D hard to call. Per germline, CDR1 MNHNS and CDR2 SASEGT. This CDR3 is built from 16 residues. Between the trimmed V and J ends, which lost 1 base and 4 bases, there was a span of 11 bases. As DNA, the CDR3 is TGTGCCAGCAGTGAAGTTAGATGGGGATATAATTCACCCCTCCACTTT. Translating it yields CASSEVRWGYNSPLHF.

The chain joins TRBV19 to TRBJ2-7, with 8 positions matching TRBD1. Germline CDR1 is LNHDA and CDR2 is SQIVND (reference sequence). Unmatched junction bases numbered 11, after V lost 5 bases and J lost 2 bases. This CDR3 is 16 amino acids long. CDR3: CASSPRTGKGAYEQYF. The CDR3 region has the DNA TGTGCCAGTAGTCCGCGGACAGGGAAGGGGGCCTACGAGCAGTACTTC.

The chain has TRBV6-5 and TRBJ2-4, with a weak D call TRBD2 (5 bases). The CDR3 runs 10 residues. Trimming took 7 bases from V and 13 from J, leaving 11 bases between them. Germline V lookup: CDR1 MNHEY, CDR2 SVGAGI. The CDR3 sequence: CASTTGLQYF. The CDR3 coding sequence is TGTGCCAGCACCACCGGACTGCAGTACTTC.

This chain uses TRBV24-1 with TRBJ1-2; TRBD1 is a possible D gene (5 bases). V dropped 3 bases and J dropped 6 bases, with 19 bases sitting between them. Per germline, CDR1 KGHDR and CDR2 SFDVKD. This CDR3 has 16 amino acids. CDR3 sequence reads: CATSDGDGTNPDGYTF. The DNA of the CDR3 is TGTGCCACCAGTGATGGGGACGGGACTAACCCGGATGGCTACACCTTC.

V usage is TRBV5-4 and J usage is TRBJ2-5; 10 positions match TRBD2. There are 13 residues in the CDR3. Germline V gives CDR1 SGHNT, CDR2 YYREEE (reference sequence). The junction had 4 bases not matched to a gene; V was cut back by 9 bases and J by 2 bases. This CDR3 is CATHSGGQETQYF. The CDR3 DNA reads as TGTGCCACACATAGCGGGGGGCAAGAGACCCAGTACTTC.

The CDR3 coding sequence is TGTGCCAGCAGCCAATCGGGAGACAGGGGAAACACTGAAGCTTTCTTT. This translates into CASSQSGDRGNTEAFF. This chain links TRBV14 with TRBJ1-1; 8 bases are a match to TRBD1. CDR3 size: 16 residues. Germline values: CDR1 SGHDN, CDR2 FVKESK. V gave up 2 bases and J gave up 2 bases; unmatched junction bases: 7.

V is TRBV19 and J is TRBJ2-1; TRBD1 matches at 8 bases. This CDR3 is 17 amino acids long. From germline, CDR1 is LNHDA and CDR2 SQIVND (reference sequence). V gave up 6 bases and J gave up 1 base; unmatched junction bases: 11. The CDR3 region is CASRAVGQVFSYNEQFF. DNA of the CDR3: TGTGCCAGTAGAGCCGTGGGACAGGTTTTTTCCTACAATGAGCAGTTCTTC. Together with reference TRBV19 and TRBJ2-1, the CDR3 gives the full variable domain: DGGITQSPKYLFRKEGQNVTLSCEQNLNHDAMYWYRQDPGQGLRLIYYSQIVNDFQKGDIAEGYSVSREKKESFPLTVTSAQKNPTAFYLCASRAVGQVFSYNEQFFGPGTRLTVL.

CDR3 sequence: CASSLASGTREQYF. CDR3 DNA sequence: TGTGCCAGCAGCTTAGCTAGCGGGACTCGCGAGCAGTACTTC. V is TRBV11-3 and J is TRBJ2-7; TRBD2 aligns across 9 bases. CDR1 is SGHNT and CDR2 is YENEEA in the germline V gene. The CDR3 has 14 amino acids. The ends lost 1 base at V and 6 bases at J; junction bases unmatched: 4.

The chain carries TRBV7-3 and TRBJ2-2; D is ambiguous. The CDR3 spans 12 residues. Per the germline V gene, CDR1 is SGHTA and CDR2 is FQGTGA. The ends were cut back, 5 bases at V and 8 bases at J, with 9 bases in the middle. The CDR3 region has the DNA TGTGCCAGCAGCCCCATCAATGGGGAGCTGTTTTTT. This encodes CASSPINGELFF.

The rearrangement uses TRBV6-5 and TRBJ2-2; D tentatively fits TRBD1 or TRBD2 (6 bases each). Per germline, CDR1 MNHEY and CDR2 SVGAGI. The germline V and J ends were trimmed by 6 bases and 1 base, with 12 bases remaining between them. The CDR3 has 15 amino acids. The CDR3 DNA follows: TGTGCCAGCAGAATAGGGGGGAGGAACACCGGGGAGCTGTTTTTT. Protein sequence: CASRIGGRNTGELFF.

V usage is TRBV7-9 and J usage is TRBJ1-1; 10 nucleotides match TRBD1. The J segment lost 6 bases and the V segment lost 5 bases, leaving 3 bases of the junction unmatched. The germline gives CDR1 SEHNR, CDR2 FQNEAQ (reference sequence). The CDR3 runs 13 residues. DNA of the CDR3: TGTGCCAGCAGCCCCGACAGGGGGCCTGAAGCTTTCTTT. The encoded protein is CASSPDRGPEAFF. The variable domain in full, completed from reference TRBV7-9 and TRBJ1-1, reads DTGVSQNPRHKITKRGQNVTFRCDPISEHNRLYWYRQTLGQGPEFLTYFQNEAQLEKSRLLSDRFSAERPKGSFSTLEIQRTEQGDSAMYLCASSPDRGPEAFFGQGTRLTVV.

This rearrangement joins TRBV2 to TRBJ1-2, with TRBD1 matching 10 bases. The V and J ends lost 3 bases and 8 bases, in that order; junction bases with no gene match: 6. Looked up from germline, CDR1 is SNHLY and CDR2 is FYNNEI. This CDR3 is built from 14 residues. CDR3 coding DNA: TGTGCCAGCAGTGATTGGGAGACAGGGGGCGGCTACACCTTC. It yields the protein CASSDWETGGGYTF.

The rearrangement uses TRBV28 and TRBJ1-1, with D hard to call. With 3 bases removed from V and 1 base from J, the gap between germline ends came to 3 bases. CDR1 MDHEN and CDR2 SYDVKM come from the germline V gene. The CDR3 is 12 amino acids. In DNA form, the CDR3 reads TGTGCCAGCAGTTTCCAGAACACTGAAGCTTTCTTT. Amino acids: CASSFQNTEAFF.